Presented here are 3 T cell receptor beta chains from one specimen sequenced in a study of OX40 agonist ivuxolimab in advanced cancers. TCRdb keeps only in-frame clones here, not all; method: immunoSEQ multiplex PCR. The repertoire holds just over 80,000 clones, around 90% seen once, with 0.32% in the top ten. Sequencing used CD4+ or CD8+ T cells sorted from blood, obtained in a trial of the OX40 agonist ivuxolimab. The receptors come from an adult with an advanced solid tumor such as melanoma, head and neck, liver or kidney cancer.

The rearrangement joins TRBV5-1 to TRBJ2-3; 8 bases match TRBD2. The CDR3 is 15 residues long. The V and J ends lost 5 bases and 0 bases, in that order; junction bases with no gene match: 5. In germline, CDR1 is SGHRS, CDR2 YFSETQ. CDR3 loop: CASRSTSGSTDTQYF. CDR3 DNA: TGCGCCAGCAGGTCCACTAGCGGTAGCACAGATACGCAGTATTTT.

V and J are TRBV28 and TRBJ2-2; a possible D gene is TRBD2 (6 bases). Trimming pared 3 bases from V and 4 bases from J, leaving 12 bases between. This CDR3 comprises 15 residues. Germline loops: CDR1 MDHEN, CDR2 SYDVKM. This CDR3 is CASSLGGAGTGELFF. Written as DNA, the CDR3 is TGTGCCAGCAGTTTGGGGGGAGCGGGCACCGGGGAGCTGTTTTTT.

The genes are TRBV15 and TRBJ1-5, with TRBD1 as a possible D gene (5 bases). Germline CDR1 LNHNV, CDR2 YYDKDF (reference sequence). The CDR3 loop spans 15 amino acids. V gave up 9 bases and J gave up 3 bases, with 18 bases separating them. CDR3 sequence reads: CATAGAGSHNQPQHF. The CDR3 DNA follows: TGTGCCACGGCCGGGGCAGGGTCTCACAATCAGCCCCAGCATTTT.